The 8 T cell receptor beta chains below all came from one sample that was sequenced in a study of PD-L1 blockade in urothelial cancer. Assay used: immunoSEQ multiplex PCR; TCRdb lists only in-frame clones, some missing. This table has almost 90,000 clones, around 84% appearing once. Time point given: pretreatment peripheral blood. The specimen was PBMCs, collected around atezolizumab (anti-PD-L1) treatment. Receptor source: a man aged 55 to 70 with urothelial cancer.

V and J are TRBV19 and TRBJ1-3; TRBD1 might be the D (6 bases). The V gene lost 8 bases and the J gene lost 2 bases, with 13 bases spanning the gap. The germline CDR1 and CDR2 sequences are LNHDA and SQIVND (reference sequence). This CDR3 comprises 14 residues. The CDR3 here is CASAPGATGNTIYF. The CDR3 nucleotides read TGTGCCAGTGCCCCAGGGGCGACTGGAAACACCATATATTTT. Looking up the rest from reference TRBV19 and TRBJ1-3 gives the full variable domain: DGGITQSPKYLFRKEGQNVTLSCEQNLNHDAMYWYRQDPGQGLRLIYYSQIVNDFQKGDIAEGYSVSREKKESFPLTVTSAQKNPTAFYLCASAPGATGNTIYFGEGSWLTVV.

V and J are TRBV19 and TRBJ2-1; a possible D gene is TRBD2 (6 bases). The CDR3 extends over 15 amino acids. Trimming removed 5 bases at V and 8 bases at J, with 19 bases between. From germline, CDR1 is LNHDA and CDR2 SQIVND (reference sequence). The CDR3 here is CASSGGISPVDEQFF. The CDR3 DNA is TGTGCCAGTAGTGGAGGGATCTCCCCAGTTGATGAGCAGTTCTTC.

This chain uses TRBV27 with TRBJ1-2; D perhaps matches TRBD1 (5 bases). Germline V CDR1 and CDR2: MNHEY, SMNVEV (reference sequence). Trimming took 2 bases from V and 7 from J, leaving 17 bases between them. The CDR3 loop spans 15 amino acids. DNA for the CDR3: TGTGCCAGCAGTTTAACCAGGACGGGACTTAGTGGCTACACCTTC. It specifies CASSLTRTGLSGYTF.

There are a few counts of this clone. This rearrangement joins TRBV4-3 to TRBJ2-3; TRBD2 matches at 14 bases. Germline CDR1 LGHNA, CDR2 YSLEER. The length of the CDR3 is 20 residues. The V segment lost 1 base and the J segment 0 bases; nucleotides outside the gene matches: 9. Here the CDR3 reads CASSQGTGTSGSPSTDTQYF. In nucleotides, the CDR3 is TGCGCCAGCAGCCAAGGCACCGGGACTAGCGGGAGCCCCAGCACAGATACGCAGTATTTT.

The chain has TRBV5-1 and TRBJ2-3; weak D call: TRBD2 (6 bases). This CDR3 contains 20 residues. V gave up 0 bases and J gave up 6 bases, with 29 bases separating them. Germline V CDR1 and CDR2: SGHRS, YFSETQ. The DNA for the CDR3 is TGCGCCAGCAGCTTGGCCGAATGGGTAGAAGGAGGGCTGTGGGACGATACGCAGTATTTT. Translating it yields CASSLAEWVEGGLWDDTQYF.

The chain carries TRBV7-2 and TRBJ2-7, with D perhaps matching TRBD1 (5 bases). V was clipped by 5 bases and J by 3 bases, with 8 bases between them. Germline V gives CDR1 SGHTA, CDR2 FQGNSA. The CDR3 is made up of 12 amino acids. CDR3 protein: CASSRGGYEQYF. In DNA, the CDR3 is TGTGCCAGCAGCAGGGGCGGCTACGAGCAGTACTTC.

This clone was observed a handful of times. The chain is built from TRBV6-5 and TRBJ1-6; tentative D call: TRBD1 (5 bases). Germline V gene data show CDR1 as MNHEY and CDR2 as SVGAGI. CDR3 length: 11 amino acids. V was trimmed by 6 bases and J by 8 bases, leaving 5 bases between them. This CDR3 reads CASRTDSPLHF. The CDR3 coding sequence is TGTGCCAGCAGGACAGATTCACCCCTCCACTTT.

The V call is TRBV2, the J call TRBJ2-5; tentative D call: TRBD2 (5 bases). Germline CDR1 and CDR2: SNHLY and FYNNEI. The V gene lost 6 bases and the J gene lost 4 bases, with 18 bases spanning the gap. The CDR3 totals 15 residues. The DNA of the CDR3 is TGTGCCAGCAGCGGACCGGGGTCCAAGGTAGAGACCCAGTACTTC. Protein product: CASSGPGSKVETQYF.